The 29 T cell receptor beta chains below were found in one sample sequenced in a study of blood T cell repertoires in COVID-19. Sequenced by immunoSEQ multiplex PCR; TCRdb stores in-frame clones only, minus some. The sample includes 150,000 to 180,000 clones, roughly nine tenths of them seen just once. What was sequenced was peripheral blood. These TCRs come from a man aged 45-65 years with acute or convalescent COVID-19.

V gene TRBV7-3 combines with J gene TRBJ2-5; 7 nucleotides line up with TRBD2. The CDR3 has 12 residues. The germline V gene encodes CDR1 SGHTA and CDR2 FQGTGA. V lost 5 bases to trimming and J lost 5 bases; unmatched junction nucleotides: 2. The CDR3 spells CASSQRDETQYF. As DNA, the CDR3 is TGTGCCAGCAGCCAGCGGGATGAGACCCAGTACTTC.

The chain couples TRBV5-6 to TRBJ1-2, with D unresolved. Germline V gene sequence: CDR1 SGHDT, CDR2 YYEEEE. The CDR3 runs to 14 residues. Trimming shortened V by 0 bases and J by 5 bases, and 11 bases separated the two germline ends. CDR3 residues: CASSLDLSSYGYTF. For the CDR3, the DNA is TGTGCCAGCAGCTTGGACTTATCTAGTTATGGCTACACCTTC.

The genes are TRBV15 and TRBJ2-2; 10 bases line up with TRBD2. Per the germline V gene, CDR1 is LNHNV and CDR2 is YYDKDF (reference sequence). This CDR3 has 16 amino acids. V trimming: 3 bases; J trimming: 5 bases; junction bases outside the gene matches: 6. Here the CDR3 reads CATSRLAGARTGELFF. The CDR3, as DNA: TGTGCCACCAGCAGGCTAGCGGGAGCTCGGACCGGGGAGCTGTTTTTT. The full variable domain, completed using reference TRBV15 and TRBJ2-2, is DAMVIQNPRYQVTQFGKPVTLSCSQTLNHNVMYWYQQKSSQAPKLLFHYYDKDFNNEADTPDNFQSRRPNTSFCFLDIRSPGLGDTAMYLCATSRLAGARTGELFFGEGSRLTVL.

The V call is TRBV2, the J call TRBJ2-7; tentatively, D is TRBD2 (6 bases). This CDR3 is built from 15 residues. Per the germline V gene, CDR1 is SNHLY and CDR2 is FYNNEI. Between the trimmed V and J ends, which lost 4 bases and 1 base, there was a span of 14 bases. The CDR3 sequence is CASSGGSGLSYEQYF. In DNA form, the CDR3 reads TGTGCCAGCAGTGGCGGTAGCGGTTTATCCTACGAGCAGTACTTC.

The V and J genes are TRBV7-3 and TRBJ1-6, with TRBD1 matching over 8 bases. In germline, CDR1 is SGHTA, CDR2 FQGTGA. The V and J ends lost 2 bases and 8 bases, in that order; junction bases with no gene match: 5. The CDR3 runs 15 residues. The CDR3 here is CASSLSGQGDSPLHF. The DNA of the CDR3 is TGTGCCAGCAGCTTATCCGGACAGGGAGATTCACCCCTCCACTTT. Full variable domain (remainder filled in from reference TRBV7-3 and TRBJ1-6): GAGVSQTPSNKVTEKGKYVELRCDPISGHTALYWYRQSLGQGPEFLIYFQGTGAADDSGLPNDRFFAVRPEGSVSTLKIQRTERGDSAVYLCASSLSGQGDSPLHFGNGTRLTVT.

This chain joins TRBV6-1 and TRBJ1-5; tentative D call: TRBD1 (6 bases). Germline values: CDR1 MNHNS, CDR2 SASEGT. The CDR3 consists of 15 residues. Trimming shortened V by 3 bases and J by 5 bases, and 14 bases separated the two germline ends. The CDR3 sequence is CASSDTWEGDQPQHF. CDR3 nucleotide sequence: TGTGCCAGCAGTGACACATGGGAGGGGGATCAGCCCCAGCATTTT.

This CDR3 reads CASSLGVDRQYF. The CDR3 DNA reads TGTGCCAGCAGCTTAGGGGTTGACAGGCAGTACTTC. The chain has TRBV7-2 and TRBJ2-4, with TRBD1 as a possible D gene (6 bases). CDR3 size: 12 residues. Trimming removed 1 base from V and 13 bases from J, with 11 bases in between. Germline V CDR1 and CDR2: SGHTA, FQGNSA.

The chain carries TRBV4-1 and TRBJ2-2; a possible D gene is TRBD2 (6 bases). Germline CDR1 and CDR2: MGHRA and YSYEKL. This CDR3 comprises 17 residues. V gave up 6 bases and J gave up 1 base, with 18 bases separating them. The CDR3 region has the DNA TGCGCCAGCAGGACGCGGTTGGGCGGGGTGAACACCGGGGAGCTGTTTTTT. Its translation is CASRTRLGGVNTGELFF.

The gene calls are TRBV27 and TRBJ1-4, with 8 bases lining up with TRBD1. The germline CDR1 and CDR2 sequences are MNHEY and SMNVEV (reference sequence). CDR3 length equals 17 residues. After removal of 4 bases from V and 0 bases from J, the junction contained 7 bases not matched to a gene. The CDR3 loop reads CASSYFGTGSTNEKLFF. The CDR3 nucleotides are TGTGCCAGCAGTTACTTCGGGACAGGCTCAACTAATGAAAAACTGTTTTTT.

This chain uses TRBV14 with TRBJ2-1; 7 positions match TRBD1. Germline trimming cut 4 bases from V and 2 bases from J; bases unmatched to any gene: 5. Germline V CDR1 and CDR2: SGHDN, FVKESK. The CDR3 has 15 amino acids. This CDR3 is CASSRGQVPYNEQFF. CDR3 DNA: TGTGCCAGCAGCCGCGGACAGGTCCCCTACAATGAGCAGTTCTTC.

The V gene is TRBV28, the J gene TRBJ1-5; the D is unclear. V lost 6 bases, J lost 8 bases, and 14 bases lay in between. From germline, CDR1 is MDHEN and CDR2 SYDVKM. The CDR3 is 13 amino acids. CDR3: CASSPGRPKPQHF. The CDR3 DNA reads as TGTGCCAGCAGCCCCGGGAGGCCAAAGCCCCAGCATTTT.

This clone has just a few counts. The genes are TRBV19 and TRBJ2-1, with 9 bases fitting TRBD2. This CDR3 spans 14 amino acids. V was pared by 6 bases and J by 8 bases, with 8 bases of the junction left unmatched. Germline CDR1 and CDR2: LNHDA and SQIVND (reference sequence). CDR3 sequence: CASRGLAGRYEQFF. CDR3 coding DNA: TGTGCCAGTAGAGGGCTAGCGGGACGGTATGAGCAGTTCTTC. Full variable domain (rest looked up from reference TRBV19 and TRBJ2-1): DGGITQSPKYLFRKEGQNVTLSCEQNLNHDAMYWYRQDPGQGLRLIYYSQIVNDFQKGDIAEGYSVSREKKESFPLTVTSAQKNPTAFYLCASRGLAGRYEQFFGPGTRLTVL.

The chain is built from TRBV4-1 and TRBJ2-7; 8 positions match TRBD2. The CDR3 loop spans 15 amino acids. Trimming removed 4 bases from V and 4 bases from J; junction bases left unmatched: 9. Germline V gene sequence: CDR1 MGHRA, CDR2 YSYEKL. The CDR3 protein is CASSPTSERGYEQYF. Here the CDR3 DNA reads TGCGCCAGCAGCCCGACTAGCGAAAGGGGATACGAGCAGTACTTC.

The chain is built from TRBV24-1 and TRBJ1-5; 8 bases fit TRBD1. Germline V CDR1 and CDR2: KGHDR, SFDVKD. V dropped 9 bases and J dropped 6; count of bases not matched to a gene: 6. The CDR3 has 13 residues. CDR3 in amino acids: CATRGQEGQPQHF. CDR3 in DNA: TGTGCCACCCGGGGACAGGAGGGTCAGCCCCAGCATTTT.

The V and J genes are TRBV28 and TRBJ2-5, with 7 positions matching TRBD1. J was trimmed by 4 bases and V by 6 bases; bases with no gene match: 17. The CDR3 length is 17 residues. Per germline, CDR1 MDHEN and CDR2 SYDVKM. The CDR3 nucleotides are TGTGCCAGCAGCCCCATCTGGAACGCTGGACAGGCAGAGACCCAGTACTTC. Translation: CASSPIWNAGQAETQYF.

The chain couples TRBV7-2 to TRBJ2-5; D possibly corresponds to TRBD2 (5 bases). This CDR3 is 14 amino acids long. Per germline, CDR1 SGHTA and CDR2 FQGNSA. V lost 5 bases to trimming and J lost 2 bases, with 12 bases between them. The DNA for the CDR3 is TGTGCCAGCAGCCCCAGCGGACCACAAGAGACCCAGTACTTC. Translating gives CASSPSGPQETQYF.

The rearrangement links TRBV27 to TRBJ1-1; 7 bases are a match to TRBD1. From germline, CDR1 is MNHEY and CDR2 SMNVEV (reference sequence). V trimming: 6 bases; J trimming: 8 bases; junction bases outside the gene matches: 6. This CDR3 has 12 residues. The CDR3 is CASRPDRAEAFF. Here the CDR3 DNA reads TGTGCCAGCAGACCAGACAGGGCGGAAGCTTTCTTT.

The gene calls are TRBV24-1 and TRBJ1-1, with 7 nucleotides matching TRBD1. The CDR3 sequence is 14 residues long. The V and J ends lost 5 bases and 8 bases, in that order; junction bases with no gene match: 10. From germline, CDR1 is KGHDR and CDR2 SFDVKD. CDR3 residues: CATSGTGLGKEAFF. The CDR3, as DNA: TGTGCCACCAGTGGGACAGGCCTCGGGAAAGAAGCTTTCTTT.

This rearrangement joins TRBV28 to TRBJ1-5; D might be TRBD1 (6 bases). Trimming cost V 10 bases and J 0 bases, with 16 bases left between them. This CDR3 is built from 15 residues. Germline CDR1 and CDR2: MDHEN and SYDVKM. The CDR3 sequence is CATQGSGLSNQPQHF. The CDR3 DNA reads as TGTGCCACCCAGGGGTCCGGCCTTAGCAATCAGCCCCAGCATTTT. The entire variable domain, with the rest obtained from reference TRBV28 and TRBJ1-5, is as follows: DVKVTQSSRYLVKRTGEKVFLECVQDMDHENMFWYRQDPGLGLRLIYFSYDVKMKEKGDIPEGYSVSREKKERFSLILESASTNQTSMYLCATQGSGLSNQPQHFGDGTRLSIL.

V and J are TRBV5-1 and TRBJ2-7; no clear D. This CDR3 region has 16 residues. The V and J ends lost 6 bases and 2 bases respectively, with 21 bases between them. Germline values: CDR1 SGHRS, CDR2 YFSETQ. CDR3 in DNA: TGCGCCAGCACCATTTCCCGGGTCGCGGCCCCCTACGAGCAGTACTTC. It specifies CASTISRVAAPYEQYF.

This clone has only a few counts. The J gene is TRBJ1-1, the V gene TRBV7-6; 7 bases line up with TRBD1. The V gene's germline CDR1 is SGHVS and CDR2 FNYEAQ. CDR3 length: 17 residues. After removal of 0 bases from V and 5 bases from J, the junction contained 12 bases not matched to a gene. This CDR3 is CASSLAGVGAGGTEAFF. Here the CDR3 DNA reads TGTGCCAGCAGCTTAGCTGGCGTTGGGGCAGGGGGAACTGAAGCTTTCTTT.

This chain connects TRBV6-5 to TRBJ1-5; D unresolved. Germline V gives CDR1 MNHEY, CDR2 SVGAGI. V gave up 0 bases and J gave up 6 bases, with 15 bases separating them. The CDR3 is made up of 16 amino acids. The CDR3 is CASSYSSLGRAQPQHF. Written as DNA, the CDR3 is TGTGCCAGCAGTTACTCGAGTCTCGGGAGGGCTCAGCCCCAGCATTTT.

V usage is TRBV27 and J usage is TRBJ1-1, with D unresolved. CDR1 MNHEY and CDR2 SMNVEV come from the germline V gene (reference sequence). V dropped 3 bases and J dropped 2 bases, with 10 bases sitting between them. The CDR3 consists of 14 residues. CDR3 amino acids: CASSLYYDNTEAFF. The DNA of the CDR3 is TGTGCCAGCAGTTTGTACTATGATAACACTGAAGCTTTCTTT.

The chain recombines TRBV10-3 with TRBJ2-5, with a tentative D call TRBD1 (6 bases). The CDR3 runs 16 residues. Germline values: CDR1 ENHRY, CDR2 SYGVKD. Trimming shortened V by 2 bases and J by 4 bases, and 17 bases separated the two germline ends. The CDR3 loop reads CAISELQGGSRETQYF. The CDR3 coding sequence is TGTGCCATCAGTGAGCTACAGGGTGGTAGCCGAGAGACCCAGTACTTC.

V and J are TRBV6-5 and TRBJ2-1, with a weak D call TRBD1 (6 bases). Germline V CDR1 and CDR2: MNHEY, SVGAGI. The CDR3 spans 15 residues. Trimming shortened V by 7 bases and J by 0 bases, and 13 bases separated the two germline ends. CDR3 sequence reads: CASITGFSSYNEQFF. Here the CDR3 DNA reads TGTGCCAGCATTACAGGGTTCAGCTCCTACAATGAGCAGTTCTTC.

The chain combines TRBV19 with TRBJ1-5, with a possible D match to TRBD1 (5 bases). The germline V gene encodes CDR1 LNHDA and CDR2 SQIVND (reference sequence). This CDR3 spans 13 amino acids. The V and J ends lost 7 bases and 7 bases respectively, with 14 bases between them. CDR3 in amino acids: CASIGQGSQPQHF. CDR3 nucleotides: TGTGCCAGTATAGGGCAGGGAAGCCAGCCCCAGCATTTT.

The CDR3 here is CASSQDAIGAGGSTGELFF. The CDR3 DNA follows: TGTGCCAGCAGCCAAGATGCTATTGGGGCAGGGGGCAGCACCGGGGAGCTGTTTTTT. This chain joins TRBV4-2 and TRBJ2-2; 8 positions agree with TRBD1. Germline CDR1 and CDR2: LGHNA and YNFKEQ. The length of the CDR3 is 19 residues. V lost 0 bases and J lost 4; bases outside the gene matches: 13.

The chain carries TRBV4-1 and TRBJ2-5; a possible D gene is TRBD2 (5 bases). Trimming pared 2 bases from V and 5 bases from J, leaving 12 bases between. The CDR3 extends over 14 amino acids. CDR1 is MGHRA and CDR2 is YSYEKL in the germline V gene. Here the CDR3 reads CASSQPQTGETQYF. The CDR3 DNA reads TGCGCCAGCAGCCAACCCCAGACGGGGGAGACCCAGTACTTC.

CDR3 coding DNA: TGTGCCAGCTCACCACCGGTCACGAGCATCACCGGGGAGCTGTTTTTT. Translated: CASSPPVTSITGELFF. The chain employs TRBV18 and TRBJ2-2; no clear D. This CDR3 spans 16 amino acids. Germline assignment: CDR1 KGHSH and CDR2 LQKENI. Trimming removed 0 bases at V and 4 bases at J, with 12 bases between.